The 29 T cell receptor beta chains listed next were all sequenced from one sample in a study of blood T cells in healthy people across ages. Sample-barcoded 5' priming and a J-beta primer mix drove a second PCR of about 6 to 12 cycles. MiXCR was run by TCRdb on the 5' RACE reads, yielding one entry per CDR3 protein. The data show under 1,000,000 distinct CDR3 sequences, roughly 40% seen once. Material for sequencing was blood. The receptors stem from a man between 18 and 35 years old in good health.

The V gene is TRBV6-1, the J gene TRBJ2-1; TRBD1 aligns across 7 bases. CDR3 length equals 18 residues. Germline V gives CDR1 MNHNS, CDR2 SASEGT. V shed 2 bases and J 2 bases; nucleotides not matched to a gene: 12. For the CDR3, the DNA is TGTGCCAGCAGTGAATGGGACAGCAACAGCTTCCCCTACAATGAGCAGTTCTTC. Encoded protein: CASSEWDSNSFPYNEQFF.

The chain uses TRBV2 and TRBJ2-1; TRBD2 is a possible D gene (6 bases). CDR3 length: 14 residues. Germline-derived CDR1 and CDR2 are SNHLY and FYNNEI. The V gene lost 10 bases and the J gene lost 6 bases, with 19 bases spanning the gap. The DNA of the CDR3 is TGTGCCAATGACCCCGGGACTGGATTCAATGAGCAGTTCTTC. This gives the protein CANDPGTGFNEQFF.

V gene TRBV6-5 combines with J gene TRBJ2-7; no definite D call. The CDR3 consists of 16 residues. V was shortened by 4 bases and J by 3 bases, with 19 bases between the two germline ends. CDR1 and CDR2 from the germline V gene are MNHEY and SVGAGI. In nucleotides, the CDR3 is TGTGCCAGCAGTTCCACCGTGGGAAGTTTCGTCTACGAGCAGTACTTC. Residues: CASSSTVGSFVYEQYF.

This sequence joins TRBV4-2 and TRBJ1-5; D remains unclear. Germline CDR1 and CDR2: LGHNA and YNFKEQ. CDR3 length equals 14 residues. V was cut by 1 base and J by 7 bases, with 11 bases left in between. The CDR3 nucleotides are TGTGCCAGCAGCCAAGTTCTGGTGAACCAGCCCCAGCATTTT. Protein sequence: CASSQVLVNQPQHF.

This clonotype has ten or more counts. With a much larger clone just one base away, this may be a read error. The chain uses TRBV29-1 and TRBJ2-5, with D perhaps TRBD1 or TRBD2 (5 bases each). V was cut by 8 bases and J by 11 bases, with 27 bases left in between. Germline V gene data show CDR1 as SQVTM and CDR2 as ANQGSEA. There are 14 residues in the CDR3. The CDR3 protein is CSSSIGADSGEQYF. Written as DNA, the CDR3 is TGCAGCTCGTCGATCGGGGCGGATTCGGGTGAGCAGTACTTC. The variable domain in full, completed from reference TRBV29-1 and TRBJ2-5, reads SAVISQKPSRDICQRGTSLTIQCQVDSQVTMMFWYRQQPGQSLTLIATANQGSEATYESGFVIDKFPISRPNLTFSTLTVSNMSPEDSSIYLCSSSIGADSGEQYFGPGTRLLVL.

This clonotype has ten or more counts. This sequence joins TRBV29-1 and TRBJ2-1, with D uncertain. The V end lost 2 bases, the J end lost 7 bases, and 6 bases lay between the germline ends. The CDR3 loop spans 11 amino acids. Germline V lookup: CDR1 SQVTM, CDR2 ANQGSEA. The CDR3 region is CSVELGNEQFF. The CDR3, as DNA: TGCAGCGTTGAATTGGGTAATGAGCAGTTCTTC.

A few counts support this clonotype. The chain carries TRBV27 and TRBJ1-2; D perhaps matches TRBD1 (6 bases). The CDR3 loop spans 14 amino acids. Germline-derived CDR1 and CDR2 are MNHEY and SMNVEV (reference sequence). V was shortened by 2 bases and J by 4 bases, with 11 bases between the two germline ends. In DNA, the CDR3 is TGTGCCAGCAGTTTAGGGACAACCGGCTATGGCTACACCTTC. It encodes CASSLGTTGYGYTF.

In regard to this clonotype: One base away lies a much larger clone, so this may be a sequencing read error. DNA of the CDR3: TGTACCAGCAGTGACCAACCTGGCACAGATACGCAGTATTTT. Translation: CTSSDQPGTDTQYF. The V gene is TRBV6-4, the J gene TRBJ2-3, with no clear D. The V gene's germline CDR1 is MRHNA and CDR2 SNTAGT. The CDR3 sequence is 14 residues long.

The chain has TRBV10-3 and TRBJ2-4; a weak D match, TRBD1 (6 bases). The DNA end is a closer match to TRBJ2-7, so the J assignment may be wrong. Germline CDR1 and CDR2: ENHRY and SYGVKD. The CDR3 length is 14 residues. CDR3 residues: CAISVEDRAYEQYF. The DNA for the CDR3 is TGTGCCATCAGTGTAGAGGACAGAGCCTACGAGCAGTACTTC.

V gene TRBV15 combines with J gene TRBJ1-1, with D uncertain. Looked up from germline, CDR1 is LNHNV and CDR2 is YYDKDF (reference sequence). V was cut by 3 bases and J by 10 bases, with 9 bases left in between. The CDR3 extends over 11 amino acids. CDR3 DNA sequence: TGTGCCACCAGCAGCCCCGGCCGAGCTTTCTTT. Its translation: CATSSPGRAFF.

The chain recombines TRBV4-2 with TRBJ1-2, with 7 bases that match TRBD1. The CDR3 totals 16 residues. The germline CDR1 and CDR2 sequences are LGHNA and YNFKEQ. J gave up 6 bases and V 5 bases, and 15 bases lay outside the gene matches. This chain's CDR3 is CASSFEGAGTSNGYTF. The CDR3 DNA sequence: TGTGCCAGCAGCTTTGAGGGGGCAGGGACCTCTAATGGCTACACCTTC.

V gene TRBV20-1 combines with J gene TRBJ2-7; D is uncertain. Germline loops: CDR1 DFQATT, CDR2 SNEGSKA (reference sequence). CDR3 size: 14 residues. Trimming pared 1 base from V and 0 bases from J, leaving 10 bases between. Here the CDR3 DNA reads TGCAGTGCTAGAGTGCTGGGGAACTCCTACGAGCAGTACTTC. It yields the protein CSARVLGNSYEQYF.

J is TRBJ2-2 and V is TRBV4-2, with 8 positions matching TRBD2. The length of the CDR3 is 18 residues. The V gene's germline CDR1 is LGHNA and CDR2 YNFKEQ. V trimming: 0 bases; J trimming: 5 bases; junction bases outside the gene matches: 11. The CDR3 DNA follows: TGTGCCAGCAGCCAAGAGCTAGCGGGCCGAAGGTCAACCGGGGAGCTGTTTTTT. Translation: CASSQELAGRRSTGELFF.

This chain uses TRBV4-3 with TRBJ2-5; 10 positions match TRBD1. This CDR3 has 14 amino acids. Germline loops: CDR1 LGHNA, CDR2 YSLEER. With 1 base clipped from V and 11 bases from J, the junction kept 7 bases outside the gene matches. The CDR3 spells CASSQGDRGLRQYF. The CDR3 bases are TGCGCCAGCAGCCAAGGGGACAGGGGTTTGAGGCAGTACTTC.

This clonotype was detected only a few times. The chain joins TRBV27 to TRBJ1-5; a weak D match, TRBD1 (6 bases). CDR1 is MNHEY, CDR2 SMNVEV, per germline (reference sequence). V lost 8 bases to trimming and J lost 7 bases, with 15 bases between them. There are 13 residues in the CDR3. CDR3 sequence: CASGLTGRQPQHF. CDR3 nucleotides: TGTGCCAGCGGCCTCACAGGGAGGCAGCCCCAGCATTTT.

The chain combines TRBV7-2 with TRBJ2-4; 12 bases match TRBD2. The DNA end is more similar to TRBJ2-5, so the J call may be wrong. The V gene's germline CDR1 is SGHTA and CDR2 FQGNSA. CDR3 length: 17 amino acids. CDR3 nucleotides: TGTGCCAGCAGCTTAATCTTCCTTACTAGCGGGGGGGAGACCCAGTACTTC. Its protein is CASSLIFLTSGGETQYF.

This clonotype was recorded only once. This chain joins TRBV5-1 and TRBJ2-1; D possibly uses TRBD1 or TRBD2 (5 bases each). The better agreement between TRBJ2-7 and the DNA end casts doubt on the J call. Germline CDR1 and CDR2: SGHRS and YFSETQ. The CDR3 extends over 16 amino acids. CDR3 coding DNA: TGCGCCAGCAGCTTGGTCAACGGGGCGGGCTACAATGAGCAGTACTTC. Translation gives CASSLVNGAGYNEQYF.

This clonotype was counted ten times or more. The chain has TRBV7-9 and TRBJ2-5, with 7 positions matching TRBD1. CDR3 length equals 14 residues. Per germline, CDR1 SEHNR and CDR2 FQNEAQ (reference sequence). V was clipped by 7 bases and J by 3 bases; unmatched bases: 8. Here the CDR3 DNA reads TGTGCCAGCACCAGAGGACAGGAGAAAGAGACCCAGTACTTC. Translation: CASTRGQEKETQYF.

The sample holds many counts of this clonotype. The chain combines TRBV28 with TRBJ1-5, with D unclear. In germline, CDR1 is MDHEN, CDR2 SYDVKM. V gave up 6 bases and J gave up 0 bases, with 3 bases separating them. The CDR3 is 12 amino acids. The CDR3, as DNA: TGTGCCAGCAGGGGTAGCAATCAGCCCCAGCATTTT. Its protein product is CASRGSNQPQHF.

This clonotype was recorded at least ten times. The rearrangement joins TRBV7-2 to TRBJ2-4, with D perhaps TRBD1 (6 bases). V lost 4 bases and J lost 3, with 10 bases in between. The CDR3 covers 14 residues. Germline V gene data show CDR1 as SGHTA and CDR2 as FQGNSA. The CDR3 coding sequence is TGTGCCAGCAGCTCCGGACAGTACAAAAACATTCAGTACTTC. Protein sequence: CASSSGQYKNIQYF.

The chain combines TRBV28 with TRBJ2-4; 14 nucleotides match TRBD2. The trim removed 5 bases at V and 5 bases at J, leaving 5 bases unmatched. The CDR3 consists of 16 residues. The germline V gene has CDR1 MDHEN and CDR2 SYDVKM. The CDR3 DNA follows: TGTGCCAGCAGTGTCCGACTAGCGGGGGGGCAAAACATTCAGTACTTC. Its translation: CASSVRLAGGQNIQYF.

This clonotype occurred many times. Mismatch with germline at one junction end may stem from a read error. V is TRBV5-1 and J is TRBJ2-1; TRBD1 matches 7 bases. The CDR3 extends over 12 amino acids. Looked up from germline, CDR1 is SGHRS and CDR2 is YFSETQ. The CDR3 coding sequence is TGTGCCAGCAGCTTACAGGGGAATGAGCAGTTCTTC. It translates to CASSLQGNEQFF. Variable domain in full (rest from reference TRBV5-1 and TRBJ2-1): KAGVTQTPRYLIKTRGQQVTLSCSPISGHRSVSWYQQTPGQGLQFLFEYFSETQRNKGNFPGRFSGRQFSNSRSEMNVSTLELGDSALYLCASSLQGNEQFFGPGTRLTVL.

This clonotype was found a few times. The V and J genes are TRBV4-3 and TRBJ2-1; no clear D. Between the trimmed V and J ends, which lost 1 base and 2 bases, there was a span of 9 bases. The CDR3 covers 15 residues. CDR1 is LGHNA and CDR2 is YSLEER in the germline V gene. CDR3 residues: CASSQVLGAYNEQFF. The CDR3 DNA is TGCGCCAGCAGCCAAGTACTTGGGGCCTACAATGAGCAGTTCTTC.

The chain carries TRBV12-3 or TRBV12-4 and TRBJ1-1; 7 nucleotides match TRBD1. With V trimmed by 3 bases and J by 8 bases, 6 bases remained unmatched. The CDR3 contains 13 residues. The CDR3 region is CASSLETGREAFF. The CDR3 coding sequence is TGTGCCAGCAGTTTGGAGACAGGGAGAGAAGCTTTCTTT.

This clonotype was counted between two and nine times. The CDR3 bases are TGCAGTGCTAGAGATGAGGGACGGCAGCCCCAGCATTTT. This sequence encodes CSARDEGRQPQHF. The chain joins TRBV20-1 to TRBJ1-5, with a tentative D call TRBD1 (5 bases). Germline-derived CDR1 and CDR2 are DFQATT and SNEGSKA (reference sequence). V was shortened by 0 bases and J by 7 bases, with 10 bases between the two germline ends. This CDR3 comprises 13 residues.

For the CDR3, the DNA is TGTGCCAGCAGTTCGACAGGGGCCGGAAACACCATATATTTT. Amino acid sequence: CASSSTGAGNTIYF. J is TRBJ1-3 and V is TRBV12-3 or TRBV12-4; 8 bases match TRBD1. The J segment lost 4 bases and the V segment lost 4 bases, leaving 3 bases of the junction unmatched. CDR3 length equals 14 residues.

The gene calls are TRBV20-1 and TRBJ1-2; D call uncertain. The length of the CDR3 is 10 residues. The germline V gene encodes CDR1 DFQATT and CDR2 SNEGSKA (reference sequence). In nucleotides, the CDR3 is TGCAGCGGGTGGGACTATGGCTACACCTTC. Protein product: CSGWDYGYTF.

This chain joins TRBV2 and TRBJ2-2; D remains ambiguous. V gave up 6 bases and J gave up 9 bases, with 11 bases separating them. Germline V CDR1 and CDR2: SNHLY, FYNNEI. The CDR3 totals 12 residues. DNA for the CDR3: TGTGCCAGCAGGGAGTTGGCCAGGGAGCTGTTTTTT. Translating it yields CASRELARELFF.

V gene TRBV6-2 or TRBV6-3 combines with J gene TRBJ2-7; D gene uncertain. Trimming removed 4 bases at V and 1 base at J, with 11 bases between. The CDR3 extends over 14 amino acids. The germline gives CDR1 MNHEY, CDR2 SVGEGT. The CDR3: CASSFVGGSYEQYF. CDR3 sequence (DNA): TGTGCCAGCAGTTTCGTCGGCGGATCCTACGAGCAGTACTTC.